These T cell receptor beta chains were read from a single sample in a study of control samples from healthy donors and cancer patients. TCRdb's copy holds only in-frame clones and misses some; the assay was immunoSEQ multiplex PCR. The data show over 85,000 clones, just over 90% seen once. Sequencing used blood. These receptors all come from a woman in her late teens or twenties in good health. The CDR3 runs from the conserved cysteine through the conserved F or W. D genes are given only for firm matches. Where a row states a size, it is once, few, many or the class of an expanded clone; other rows omit it.

NA	TRBV6-2/TRBV6-3	NA	TRBJ1-2	11	TGTGCCAGCAGTTCCGGGGCGCCTCTGGCCTTC	CASSSGAPLAF
NA	TRBV6-2/TRBV6-3	NA	TRBJ2-1	16	TGTGCCAGCAGTTACTATCCGGCCCTCTCCTACAATGAGCAGTTCTTC	CASSYYPALSYNEQFF
TRBD1	TRBV28	once	TRBJ1-2	16	TGTGCCAGCAGGACGGGACAGGGGGCGAGGGACTATGGCTACACCTTC	CASRTGQGARDYGYTF
TRBD1	TRBV5-6	NA	TRBJ1-1	15	TGTGCCAGCAGCTGGTGGACAGGGGTTTCCACTGAAGCTTTCTTT	CASSWWTGVSTEAFF
TRBD1	TRBV14	NA	TRBJ1-1	18	TGTGCCAGCAGCCGCCGACCCGGGACAGTATATGGGGGCGGTGAAGCTTTCTTT	CASSRRPGTVYGGGEAFF
NA	TRBV13	once	TRBJ1-4	13	TGTGCCAGCAGCTTAACGACAAATGAAAAACTGTTTTTT	CASSLTTNEKLFF
TRBD1	TRBV7-6	NA	TRBJ1-2	13	TGTGCCAGCAGCCTCTCCAGGGGGCCCGGCTACACCTTC	CASSLSRGPGYTF
TRBD1	TRBV6-2/TRBV6-3	once	TRBJ2-2	17	TGTGCCAGCAGTGATCTAACAGGGGGCTCTGGCACCGGGGAGCTGTTTTTT	CASSDLTGGSGTGELFF
NA	TRBV6-1	NA	TRBJ1-1	13	TGTGCCAGCATCTCTTACAGGGCGGGTGAAGCTTTCTTT	CASISYRAGEAFF
NA	TRBV11-2	NA	TRBJ2-2	15	TGTGCCAGCAGCCCCCTGACAGCGAACACCGGGGAGCTGTTTTTT	CASSPLTANTGELFF
TRBD2	TRBV5-1	NA	TRBJ2-7	16	TGCGCCAGCAGCTTGGTGTCGGGGGGAAGCTCCTACGAGCAGTACTTC	CASSLVSGGSSYEQYF
NA	TRBV6-6	NA	TRBJ2-3	15	TGTGCCAGCAGTTACTCGCTTGGTAGAGCAGATACGCAGTATTTT	CASSYSLGRADTQYF
NA	TRBV9	NA	TRBJ1-4	15	TGTGCCAGCAGCGGATCAGGGTTTTCTAATGAAAAACTGTTTTTT	CASSGSGFSNEKLFF
NA	TRBV6-5	NA	TRBJ2-4	16	TGTGCCAGCAGTTCTACTTACGAGGGAACCAAAAACATTCAGTACTTC	CASSSTYEGTKNIQYF
NA	TRBV19	NA	TRBJ2-2	14	TGTGCCAGTAGTATTGTTCCGGGGGCCGGGGAGCTGTTTTTT	CASSIVPGAGELFF
NA	TRBV10-3	NA	TRBJ2-3	13	TGTGCCATCAGTGAGACTATTACAGATACGCAGTATTTT	CAISETITDTQYF
NA	TRBV7-2	NA	TRBJ2-3	16	TGTGCCAGCAGCTCCGTCCTGGGGAGGGGGGGAGATACGCAGTATTTT	CASSSVLGRGGDTQYF
TRBD1	TRBV19	NA	TRBJ2-7	14	TGTGCCAGTAGTAGGGACAGGGGCGAGGACGAGCAGTACTTC	CASSRDRGEDEQYF
TRBD1	TRBV30	NA	TRBJ2-1	16	TGTGCCTACACAGCCCCCGGACAGGGTTTCTACAATGAGCAGTTCTTC	CAYTAPGQGFYNEQFF
NA	TRBV15	NA	TRBJ2-3	16	TGTGCCACCAGCAGAGTCCGGGACACTCGCACAGATACGCAGTATTTT	CATSRVRDTRTDTQYF
NA	TRBV12-3/TRBV12-4	NA	TRBJ1-1	13	TGTGCCAGCAGCCAACCGGGTATAGATGAAGCTTTCTTT	CASSQPGIDEAFF
TRBD1	TRBV7-2	NA	TRBJ2-5	13	TGTGCCAGCAGCCCAACAGGGGCGGAGACCCAGTACTTC	CASSPTGAETQYF
TRBD1	TRBV27	once	TRBJ1-5	14	TGTGCCAGCAGTCTCCGGACAGGGGATCAGCCCCAGCATTTT	CASSLRTGDQPQHF
TRBD1	TRBV5-1	NA	TRBJ2-1	15	TGCGCCAGCAGCGCAGGGACAGGGTCCTACAATGAGCAGTTCTTC	CASSAGTGSYNEQFF
NA	TRBV2	NA	TRBJ1-1	13	TGTGCCAGCAACCAGCACATGAACACTGAAGCTTTCTTT	CASNQHMNTEAFF
TRBD2	TRBV6-4	NA	TRBJ2-1	15	TGTGCCAGCAGCACAAGGGAACTAGCGGGGAATGAGCAGTTCTTC	CASSTRELAGNEQFF
NA	TRBV28	NA	TRBJ1-2	11	TGTGCCAGCAGTTTATCCTATGGCTACACCTTC	CASSLSYGYTF
NA	TRBV5-4	NA	TRBJ1-1	15	TGTGCCAGCAGATCCGCGACAGGAGCCAACACTGAAGCTTTCTTT	CASRSATGANTEAFF
TRBD1	TRBV7-6	NA	TRBJ2-6	16	TGTGCCAGCAGCTTCACAGGGGGCGCTGGGGCCAACGTCCTGACTTTC	CASSFTGGAGANVLTF
NA	TRBV6-5	NA	TRBJ1-1	14	TGTGCCAGCAGGAGGGAACCCATGAACACTGAAGCTTTCTTT	CASRREPMNTEAFF
NA	TRBV24-1	NA	TRBJ2-3	13	TGTGCCACCAGTGAGGAGGGGAGAGATACGCAGTATTTT	CATSEEGRDTQYF
NA	TRBV28	NA	TRBJ1-1	12	TGTGCCAGTAGTTCCGGGATCGGAGGATCTTTCTTT	CASSSGIGGSFF
NA	TRBV19	NA	TRBJ2-1	11	TGTGCCAGTAGTATCCAGGGTGAGCAGTTCTTC	CASSIQGEQFF
TRBD2	TRBV6-4	NA	TRBJ2-7	14	TGTGCCAGCAGTCGGGTAGCGGGGAATTACGAGCAGTACTTC	CASSRVAGNYEQYF
NA	TRBV6-1	NA	TRBJ1-2	17	TGTGCCAGCAGTGAAGCGCGTATCGGACAGACCATCTATGGCTACACCTTC	CASSEARIGQTIYGYTF
NA	TRBV5-4	NA	TRBJ1-5	13	TGTGCCCCAGGGGCAGATAGCAATCAGCCCCAGCATTTT	CAPGADSNQPQHF
NA	TRBV9	NA	TRBJ1-3	16	TGTGCCAGCAGCGACCGGCCTCTCTGGTATGGAAACACCATATATTTT	CASSDRPLWYGNTIYF
NA	TRBV29-1	once	TRBJ1-2	10	TGCAGCGTCCCGGGCTATGGCTACACCTTC	CSVPGYGYTF
NA	TRBV19	NA	TRBJ1-1	12	TGTGCCAGTAGTACAGGGTTTGGTGAAGCTTTCTTT	CASSTGFGEAFF
TRBD1	TRBV19	NA	TRBJ2-2	15	TGTGCCAGTAGGACATCAGGACAGGTCTCCGGGGAGCTGTTTTTT	CASRTSGQVSGELFF
TRBD2	TRBV11-2	NA	TRBJ2-1	16	TGTGCCAGCAGCTCCCGACTAGCGGGAGGGTACAATGAGCAGTTCTTC	CASSSRLAGGYNEQFF
NA	TRBV10-2	NA	TRBJ2-3	12	TGCGCCAGCAGTGAGGCTCCAGATACGCAGTATTTT	CASSEAPDTQYF
NA	TRBV4-1	NA	TRBJ2-7	13	TGCGCCAGCAGCGAAAGCCAGGGCTACGAGCAGTACTTC	CASSESQGYEQYF
NA	TRBV9	NA	TRBJ2-3	17	TGTGCCAGCAGCGTAGGGGTTAGTCGCGGCTACACAGATACGCAGTATTTT	CASSVGVSRGYTDTQYF
NA	TRBV19	once	TRBJ2-1	13	TGTGCCAGTACGGGGAAGAGTTACAATGAGCAGTTCTTC	CASTGKSYNEQFF
NA	TRBV10-2	NA	TRBJ2-7	14	TGCGCCAGCAGAGAGGGGCCGAGAAGTTGGGAGCAGTACTTC	CASREGPRSWEQYF